The clone carrying this T cell receptor beta chain was counted only a few times. The antigen is undetermined. Unique molecular identifier tags were affixed to discrete cDNA molecules. TCRdb recomputed calls from the 5' RACE reads with MiXCR, one row per CDR3 protein. The table includes 65,000 to 95,000 distinct CDR3 sequences, roughly a sixth detected once. This sample was included in a study of early T cells in non-severe SARS-CoV-2 infection. Study-level background: Chains stayed unpaired after sequencing of bulk RNA from unsorted whole blood. Study-level results: VDJdb matching favored anti-spike CD8 responses, missing private and CD4 specificities.

V was pared by 4 bases and J by 2 bases, with 11 bases between. This CDR3 has 14 amino acids. Germline values: CDR1 SGHRS, CDR2 YFSETQ. The material sequenced was whole blood. The TCR originated in an adult who was a healthcare worker with PCR-confirmed SARS-CoV-2 infection or an uninfected control (not recorded which). The genes are TRBV5-1 and TRBJ2-3; D possibly matches TRBD1 or TRBD2 (5 bases each). The CDR3 DNA reads as TGCGCCAGCAGCCCTAGGGACCCCACAGATACGCAGTATTTT. Translation gives CASSPRDPTDTQYF.